Listed below are T cell receptor beta chains from one sample, sequenced in a study of CD4 and CD8 cells across lung adenocarcinoma regions. TCRdb re-analysed the PCR reads in MiXCR, keeping a single row per CDR3 protein. The sample has 16,000 or so distinct CDR3 sequences, over 50% seen once. The source material was CD8+ T cells from the center of a lung tumor. These receptors came from a female donor with lung adenocarcinoma. The CD4 and CD8 labels of this study may be unreliable. Both conserved end residues are part of each CDR3. Fields, in order: V gene, J gene, CDR3 protein.

>TRBV10-1|TRBJ2-1
CASSGRDRGLNEQFF
>TRBV6-1|TRBJ2-3
CASRLWGHPAKNTQYF
>TRBV14|TRBJ1-2
CASSQGQGRYGYTF
>TRBV6-5|TRBJ1-2
CASSYKAADKDTF
>TRBV6-1|TRBJ1-2
CASRQGSAGGYTF
>TRBV6-1|NA
CASSQTTETQYF
>TRBV6-1|TRBJ1-2
CASRTFGVKPGYTF
>TRBV6-1|TRBJ1-5
CASSPGQGNQPQHF
>TRBV6-5|TRBJ2-5
CASSYRPAQQETQYF
>TRBV6-2/TRBV6-3|TRBJ2-3
CATVRAKDTQYF
>TRBV7-2|TRBJ1-2
CASSLQTGPGGYTF
>TRBV6-1|TRBJ2-3
CASSLGTGSADTQYF
>TRBV7-2|NA
CASSASGLGAQDTQYF
>TRBV6-1|TRBJ2-5
CASSELAGGTETQYF
>TRBV27|TRBJ2-2
CASTRTGSGTLYF
>TRBV6-5|TRBJ2-3
CASSYSGGGGDTQYF
>TRBV6-5|TRBJ2-5
CASSYSSGGGETQYF
>TRBV6-1|NA
CGAGLGGRGPETQYF
>TRBV12-5|TRBJ2-1
CASGSQPGQSNEQFF
>TRBV10-2|TRBJ2-5
CASRQGTSGSGEQYF
>TRBV25-1|TRBJ2-4
CASSRVAGSCSNNVQYF
>TRBV6-1|TRBJ2-4
CGSSSERGAKDTQYF
>TRBV27|TRBJ1-2
CASRTSVMSGLSNYGYTF
>TRBV6-1|TRBJ2-3
CASSKDSKTDTQYF
>TRBV6-1|TRBJ2-4
CASRGAGGKDTQYF
>TRBV25-1|TRBJ1-1
CASSGWTGEAFF
>TRBV6-1|TRBJ2-3
CASSPTGHRATDMQYF
>TRBV6-1|TRBJ2-1
CASSLTGSYNEQFF
>TRBV7-6|TRBJ2-3
CASSPTPSSGRTDTQYF
>TRBV3-1|NA
CASSQDVRIVYEQYF
>TRBV6-5|TRBJ1-6
CASSYSTAGGSSPLHF
>TRBV6-1|TRBJ2-3
CASTNGLRGKDTQYF
>TRBV6-9|TRBJ1-1
CASIPSLATEAFF
>TRBV6-1|TRBJ2-5
CASSEGVVAGGWQETQYF
>TRBV6-5|TRBJ1-4
CASSSSTGGSEKLFF
>TRBV6-1|TRBJ2-2
CASSWGRGNTGELFF
>TRBV27|TRBJ1-2
CASSRTGGNYGYTF
>TRBV6-1|TRBJ2-3
CAGSDVARGPDTQYF
>TRBV6-1|TRBJ1-1
CASSEALSDRATEAFF
>TRBV10-2|TRBJ1-2
CASSESWGNGYTF
>TRBV6-1|TRBJ2-4
CGSRGRGAKNIQYF
>TRBV6-5|TRBJ2-2
CASRTGGGELFF
>TRBV30|TRBJ1-1
CAWIRVGVGTEAFF
>TRBV9|TRBJ1-6
CASRGLSSYNSPLHF
>TRBV6-5|TRBJ2-3
CASSSQGGWTDTQYF
>TRBV14|TRBJ1-2
CASSPFGQGNYGYTF
>TRBV6-5|TRBJ2-4
CACSFWELRAKDIQYF